This T cell receptor (beta chain) is from a study of PD-1 blockade in classical Hodgkin lymphoma. The repertoire was sequenced with immunoSEQ multiplex PCR; TCRdb's copy has only in-frame clones and lacks some. This repertoire shows approximately 9,600 clones, 74% found once; its top ten account for about 4%. The CDR3 is made up of 15 amino acids. V was clipped by 1 base and J by 4 bases; unmatched bases: 3. In germline, CDR1 is LGHNA, CDR2 YNFKEQ. Following autologous stem cell transplantation, relapse occurred in every patient, and exposure to brentuximab vedotin varied. Isolation of CD4+ T cells from thawed PBMCs was performed by magnetic negative selection. Best responses fell into complete response, partial response or progressive disease.

The sequence came from a human donor with classical Hodgkin lymphoma. The specimen comprised CD4+ T cells from blood, sampled at baseline. This chain uses TRBV4-2 with TRBJ2-7, with 11 bases aligning to TRBD1. This chain's CDR3 is CASSQAGTGGYEQYF. CDR3 coding DNA: TGTGCCAGCAGCCAAGCGGGGACAGGGGGTTACGAGCAGTACTTC.